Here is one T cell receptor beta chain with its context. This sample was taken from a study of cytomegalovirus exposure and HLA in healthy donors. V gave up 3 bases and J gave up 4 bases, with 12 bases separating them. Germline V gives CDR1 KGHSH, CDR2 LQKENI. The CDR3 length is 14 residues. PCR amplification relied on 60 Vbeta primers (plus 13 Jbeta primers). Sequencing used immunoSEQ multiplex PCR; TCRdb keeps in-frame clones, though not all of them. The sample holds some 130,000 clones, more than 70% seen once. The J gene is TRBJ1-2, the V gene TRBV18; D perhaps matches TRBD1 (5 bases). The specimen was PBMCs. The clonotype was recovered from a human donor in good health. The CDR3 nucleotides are TGTGCCAGCTCACCCGGCAGGGCTTCCTATGGCTACACCTTC. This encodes CASSPGRASYGYTF.